The present entry profiles one T cell receptor beta chain with its context. PCR amplification relied on 60 Vbeta primers (plus 13 Jbeta primers). Here immunoSEQ multiplex PCR was the method, and the copy in TCRdb shows in-frame clones only, minus some. The data show 200,000 to 300,000 clones, with roughly 87% seen just once and 5% to 6% held by the top ten. These data belong to a study of cytomegalovirus exposure and HLA in healthy donors. The CDR3 loop spans 15 amino acids. Looked up from germline, CDR1 is SGHNT and CDR2 is YYREEE (reference sequence). V dropped 4 bases and J dropped 8; count of bases not matched to a gene: 9.

Source material: PBMCs. The TCR was taken from a middle-aged woman in good health and CMV-seropositive. This rearrangement joins TRBV5-4 to TRBJ1-4; TRBD1 agrees at 9 bases. This chain's CDR3 is CASSPRTGAGEKLFF. The DNA for the CDR3 is TGTGCCAGCAGCCCCAGGACAGGGGCGGGAGAAAAACTGTTTTTT.